Shown below are 17 T cell receptor beta chains from a single sample sequenced in a study of T-cell memory formation after mild COVID-19. Using its own MiXCR run on the 5' RACE reads, TCRdb lists one record per CDR3 protein. The data contain approximately 430,000 distinct CDR3 sequences, 23% of them singletons. Sequencing input: PBMCs or a T cell subset sorted from them (not recorded which). Receptors originate from an adult woman who had mild COVID-19 (a few samples of this study predate the infection). Cell type and time point are not known.

This chain joins TRBV12-3 or TRBV12-4 and TRBJ2-2; 9 bases are a match to TRBD2. The CDR3 length is 15 residues. Trimming removed 6 bases from V and 5 bases from J; junction bases left unmatched: 7. Written as DNA, the CDR3 is TGTGCCAGCAGGATGACTAGCGGTGGAACCGGGGAGCTGTTTTTT. It specifies CASRMTSGGTGELFF.

The CDR3 here is CASSLWTGDSPLHF. The CDR3 DNA reads as TGTGCCAGCAGTCTCTGGACGGGAGATTCACCCCTCCACTTT. V is TRBV12-3 or TRBV12-4 and J is TRBJ1-6; D unclear. Trimming removed 5 bases from V and 8 bases from J, with 13 bases in between. The CDR3 length is 14 residues.

The V and J genes are TRBV7-8 and TRBJ2-6; 9 bases agree with TRBD1. Germline assignment: CDR1 SGHVS and CDR2 FQNEAQ. J lost 3 bases, V lost 5 bases, and 8 bases had no gene match. The CDR3 is made up of 17 amino acids. In DNA form, the CDR3 reads TGTGCCAGCAGCAAGTCCCGGGACAGGGTTGGGGCCAACGTCCTGACTTTC. Its protein product is CASSKSRDRVGANVLTF. Together with reference TRBV7-8 and TRBJ2-6, the CDR3 gives the full variable domain: GAGVSQSPRYKVAKRGQDVALRCDPISGHVSLFWYQQALGQGPEFLTYFQNEAQLDKSGLPSDRFFAERPEGSVSTLKIQRTQQEDSAVYLCASSKSRDRVGANVLTFGAGSRLTVL.

The chain is built from TRBV12-3 or TRBV12-4 and TRBJ1-2; maybe TRBD1 (5 bases). The CDR3 has 15 residues. Deletions cut 2 bases from V and 8 bases from J, with 18 bases between. CDR3 bases: TGTGCCAGCAGTTTAAGATCGGGGCAGGCGGAAGGCTACACCTTC. Protein sequence: CASSLRSGQAEGYTF.

This clonotype was recorded a few times. This rearrangement joins TRBV4-3 to TRBJ2-7; TRBD1 agrees at 7 bases. This CDR3 has 17 amino acids. The V and J ends lost 0 bases and 4 bases, in that order; junction bases with no gene match: 12. From germline, CDR1 is LGHNA and CDR2 YSLEER. The CDR3 coding sequence is TGCGCCAGCAGCCAAGATTCGCCCCGGGACAGTCTTTACGAGCAGTACTTC. It encodes CASSQDSPRDSLYEQYF.

This clonotype was seen only a few times. The V gene is TRBV12-3 or TRBV12-4, the J gene TRBJ2-7; D is perhaps TRBD1 (8 bases). With 5 bases removed from V and 5 bases from J, the gap between germline ends came to 16 bases. The CDR3 loop spans 14 amino acids. CDR3 residues: CASSIRTGRDEQYF. DNA for the CDR3: TGTGCCAGCAGTATACGGACAGGGAGGGACGAGCAGTACTTC.

This clonotype came up a few times. V is TRBV18 and J is TRBJ2-3; the D gene could be TRBD1 or TRBD2 (5 bases each). The germline CDR1 and CDR2 sequences are KGHSH and LQKENI. This CDR3 region has 15 residues. Trimming shortened V by 3 bases and J by 2 bases, and 12 bases separated the two germline ends. Written as DNA, the CDR3 is TGTGCCAGCTCACCCCTCCCGGGGCCCACAGATACGCAGTATTTT. It codes for CASSPLPGPTDTQYF.

The sample holds many counts of this clonotype. This chain connects TRBV12-3 or TRBV12-4 to TRBJ2-1, with TRBD2 matching 9 bases. Trimming at V came to 10 bases and at J to 6 bases, leaving 7 bases not matched to a gene. The CDR3 contains 13 residues. Here the CDR3 reads CATDSGSRNEQFF. CDR3 in DNA: TGTGCCACCGATAGCGGGAGTCGCAATGAGCAGTTCTTC.

In its sample, this clonotype was seen a few times. The rearrangement joins TRBV29-1 to TRBJ2-3, with D possibly TRBD2 on 5 matching bases. Germline assignment: CDR1 SQVTM and CDR2 ANQGSEA. This CDR3 spans 14 amino acids. The V and J ends lost 4 bases and 5 bases respectively, with 16 bases between them. The CDR3 loop is CSVAVSLAIDTQYF. CDR3 in DNA: TGCAGCGTTGCTGTTTCCCTAGCCATAGATACGCAGTATTTT.

This clonotype has a handful of counts. This chain uses TRBV9 with TRBJ2-7, with no clear D. V was cut by 4 bases and J by 3 bases, with 14 bases left in between. Germline loops: CDR1 SGDLS, CDR2 YYNGEE. The CDR3 runs 14 residues. Here the CDR3 DNA reads TGTGCCAGCAGCCCTCGGGTGGTGGACTACGAGCAGTACTTC. Protein product: CASSPRVVDYEQYF. The full variable domain, in which reference TRBV9 and TRBJ2-7 provide the parts outside the CDR3, is DSGVTQTPKHLITATGQRVTLRCSPRSGDLSVYWYQQSLDQGLQFLIQYYNGEERAKGNILERFSAQQFPDLHSELNLSSLELGDSALYFCASSPRVVDYEQYFGPGTRLTVT.

This sequence joins TRBV5-1 and TRBJ2-3; 9 bases agree with TRBD2. The germline V gene has CDR1 SGHRS and CDR2 YFSETQ. V shed 0 bases and J 3 bases; nucleotides not matched to a gene: 8. The CDR3 sequence is 17 residues long. The CDR3 bases are TGCGCCAGCAGCTTGGGACATAGCGGGAGTAGTACAGATACGCAGTATTTT. Protein sequence: CASSLGHSGSSTDTQYF. Complete variable domain (other parts from reference TRBV5-1 and TRBJ2-3): KAGVTQTPRYLIKTRGQQVTLSCSPISGHRSVSWYQQTPGQGLQFLFEYFSETQRNKGNFPGRFSGRQFSNSRSEMNVSTLELGDSALYLCASSLGHSGSSTDTQYFGPGTRLTVL.

This chain uses TRBV4-1 with TRBJ1-1, with a possible D match to TRBD1 (5 bases). Germline CDR1 and CDR2: MGHRA and YSYEKL. The CDR3 is 14 amino acids. V gave up 3 bases and J gave up 5 bases, with 13 bases separating them. CDR3 coding DNA: TGCGCCAGCAGCCACGGGACTCTAACTACTGAAGCTTTCTTT. This sequence encodes CASSHGTLTTEAFF.

V and J are TRBV6-6 and TRBJ1-5, with 7 bases lining up with TRBD1. Germline V lookup: CDR1 MNHNY, CDR2 SVGAGI (reference sequence). The V gene end was trimmed by 6 bases and the J gene end by 0 bases; junction bases not matched to a gene: 14. The CDR3 is made up of 18 amino acids. Written as DNA, the CDR3 is TGTGCCAGCAGATCGACAGGGACAAGAAGAAGTAGCAATCAGCCCCAGCATTTT. It codes for CASRSTGTRRSSNQPQHF.

This chain uses TRBV3-1 with TRBJ2-7; no reliable D call. The V gene lost 6 bases and the J gene lost 6 bases, with 12 bases spanning the gap. The V gene's germline CDR1 is LGHDT and CDR2 YNNKEL (reference sequence). CDR3 size: 12 residues. The CDR3 region is CASSQIFAEQYF. The CDR3 bases are TGTGCCAGCAGTCAAATATTCGCCGAGCAGTACTTC.

CDR3 nucleotide sequence: TGTGCCAGCAGCCCCCTTCGGGGACAGGGGGCTGGGGCCAACGTCCTGACTTTC. This sequence encodes CASSPLRGQGAGANVLTF. This sequence joins TRBV4-2 and TRBJ2-6, with 11 bases lining up with TRBD1. The V segment lost 4 bases and the J segment 2 bases; nucleotides outside the gene matches: 7. CDR3 length equals 18 residues. CDR1 is LGHNA, CDR2 YNFKEQ, per germline.

The V call is TRBV7-2, the J call TRBJ2-1, with a weak D call TRBD2 (6 bases). The CDR3 covers 16 residues. V gave up 3 bases and J gave up 3 bases, with 15 bases separating them. Germline CDR1 is SGHTA and CDR2 is FQGNSA. The CDR3 nucleotides are TGTGCCAGCAGCTTCGCTACTAGCAGCTACTACAATGAGCAGTTCTTC. Amino acid sequence: CASSFATSSYYNEQFF.

The rearrangement uses TRBV10-3 and TRBJ1-4; tentatively, D is TRBD1 (5 bases). CDR1 is ENHRY, CDR2 SYGVKD, per germline. This CDR3 is 15 amino acids long. V lost 5 bases to trimming and J lost 7 bases, with 17 bases between them. CDR3 loop: CAISPSSFGAEKLFF. CDR3 DNA: TGTGCCATCAGTCCCTCCTCTTTTGGGGCTGAAAAACTGTTTTTT.